One sample yielded the 26 T cell receptor beta chains listed below, sequenced in a study of regulatory T cells in long-lasting Graves disease. Library construction for TCR beta used iRepertoire HTBI primers and Arm-PCR of CDR3 regions. TCRdb itself ran the multiplex PCR reads through MiXCR, one entry per CDR3 protein. The sample records about 530,000 distinct CDR3 sequences, about 16% being singletons. Time point indicated: newly diagnosed GD, antithyroid drugs for less than 3 months. RNA from PBMCs was the source of the TCR library. The same specimen was also included in a second study, on T cells in Graves' hyperthyroidism and ophthalmopathy.

This material consisted of peripheral blood mononuclear cells (PBMCs), taken at new diagnosis, from a patient treated with antithyroid drugs. The receptors derive from a woman aged 35-60 years with Graves disease.

This clonotype was counted at least ten times. The chain carries TRBV10-3 and TRBJ2-7; 8 positions agree with TRBD1. V was pared by 4 bases and J by 6 bases, with 14 bases of the junction left unmatched. The CDR3 is made up of 16 amino acids. Germline V lookup: CDR1 ENHRY, CDR2 SYGVKD. The CDR3 spells CAISAPEITGGSEQYF. The CDR3 nucleotides read TGTGCCATCAGTGCTCCGGAAATTACAGGGGGTAGCGAGCAGTACTTC.

This clonotype was recorded at least ten times. The rearrangement uses TRBV7-9 and TRBJ2-5; D remains unclear. Germline V gene sequence: CDR1 SEHNR, CDR2 FQNEAQ (reference sequence). The V and J ends lost 8 bases and 0 bases respectively, with 10 bases between them. CDR3 length: 13 amino acids. CDR3 DNA: TGTGCCAGCTTGACTTCTTACCAAGAGACCCAGTACTTC. Protein: CASLTSYQETQYF.

This clonotype has at least ten counts. V usage is TRBV7-9 and J usage is TRBJ2-3; D is possibly TRBD1 (6 bases). Germline CDR1 reads SEHNR; CDR2 reads FQNEAQ (reference sequence). The CDR3 contains 14 residues. V gave up 6 bases and J gave up 3 bases, with 13 bases separating them. As DNA, the CDR3 is TGTGCCAGCAGGTCCGAGAGGGGGACAGATACGCAGTATTTT. Its translation: CASRSERGTDTQYF.

The table lists this clonotype with many counts. CDR3 DNA: TGTGCCAGCAGCCTAAAGTCCGGGGGGGTTCGCGAGACCCAGTACTTC. It is translated as CASSLKSGGVRETQYF. The chain employs TRBV3-1 and TRBJ2-5, with TRBD2 matching 8 bases. V shed 4 bases, J shed 5 bases, and the junction held 12 bases outside the gene matches. The germline V gene encodes CDR1 LGHDT and CDR2 YNNKEL (reference sequence). The CDR3 totals 16 residues.

This clonotype occurred a few times. The chain has TRBV2 and TRBJ1-6; 10 nucleotides match TRBD1. Trimming cost V 6 bases and J 8 bases; bases outside gene matches: 4. This CDR3 spans 14 amino acids. Germline V gene lookup returns CDR1 SNHLY and CDR2 FYNNEI. Here the CDR3 reads CASSQTGGDSPLHF. CDR3 DNA sequence: TGTGCCAGCAGCCAGACAGGGGGCGATTCACCCCTCCACTTT.

This clonotype was counted ten times or more. The chain has TRBV6-1 and TRBJ1-2; D might be TRBD1 (5 bases). CDR1 and CDR2 from the germline V gene are MNHNS and SASEGT. Trimming removed 5 bases at V and 6 bases at J, with 13 bases between. This CDR3 spans 13 amino acids. The CDR3 bases are TGTGCCAGCAGTATGACAGCCAAGGATGGCTACACCTTC. Protein sequence: CASSMTAKDGYTF.

This clonotype was seen repeatedly, ten times or more. V usage is TRBV6-2 or TRBV6-3 and J usage is TRBJ2-4; 8 nucleotides align to TRBD1. The CDR3 spans 13 residues. Germline CDR1 and CDR2: MNHEY and SVGEGT. V was clipped by 6 bases and J by 6 bases; unmatched bases: 4. DNA of the CDR3: TGTGCCAGCAGGGGGACAGGCCCAAACATTCAGTACTTC. Protein: CASRGTGPNIQYF.

There are many counts of this clonotype. The chain recombines TRBV10-2 with TRBJ2-5, with 7 bases aligning to TRBD2. The germline V gene has CDR1 WSHSY and CDR2 SAAADI. The CDR3 is 14 residues long. V lost 3 bases and J lost 5; bases outside the gene matches: 6. The DNA for the CDR3 is TGCGCCAGCAGTGAAGGCCGGGGAGGGGAGACCCAGTACTTC. Residues: CASSEGRGGETQYF.

The J gene is TRBJ2-7, the V gene TRBV20-1; 8 nucleotides match TRBD2. The CDR3 consists of 13 residues. V trimming: 5 bases; J trimming: 2 bases; junction bases outside the gene matches: 5. Germline values: CDR1 DFQATT, CDR2 SNEGSKA (reference sequence). The CDR3: CSALAGPPYEQYF. CDR3 nucleotides: TGCAGTGCTTTAGCGGGGCCACCCTACGAGCAGTACTTC.

The table lists this clonotype with a few counts. The chain combines TRBV6-1 with TRBJ1-3, with D hard to call. CDR1 is MNHNS and CDR2 is SASEGT in the germline V gene. This CDR3 region has 13 residues. Trimming took 9 bases from V and 1 from J, leaving 10 bases between them. DNA of the CDR3: TGTGCCAGTTTCGGAGTGTCTGGAAACACCATATATTTT. Protein: CASFGVSGNTIYF.

Ten or more counts support this clonotype. The chain carries TRBV30 and TRBJ2-1; D gene uncertain. The germline V and J ends were trimmed by 5 bases and 4 bases, with 18 bases remaining between them. The germline V gene encodes CDR1 GTSNPN and CDR2 SVGIG (reference sequence). This CDR3 has 15 residues. The CDR3 protein is CAWGMNENLYNEQFF. CDR3 DNA: TGTGCCTGGGGGATGAACGAAAATTTATACAATGAGCAGTTCTTC.

The V gene is TRBV5-1, the J gene TRBJ1-1, with TRBD1 as a possible D gene (5 bases). The germline V gene has CDR1 SGHRS and CDR2 YFSETQ. Trimming removed 5 bases from V and 2 bases from J, with 13 bases in between. CDR3 size: 14 residues. The CDR3, as DNA: TGCGCCAGCAGTAGGACAACGACCAACACTGAAGCTTTCTTT. Amino acid sequence: CASSRTTTNTEAFF.

This clonotype has a count of ten or more. An end of the junction differs from the germline gene, which may be a read error. The gene calls are TRBV3-1 and TRBJ1-2, with D unresolved. Looked up from germline, CDR1 is LGHDT and CDR2 is YNNKEL (reference sequence). CDR3 length: 12 amino acids. As DNA, the CDR3 is TGTGCCAGCAGCCAAGGCAACTATGGCTGCACCTTC. This gives the protein CASSQGNYGCTF.

This clonotype was seen repeatedly, ten times or more. The gene calls are TRBV4-1 and TRBJ1-5; D not certain. CDR3 size: 17 residues. V lost 0 bases and J lost 0, with 12 bases in between. The germline V gene encodes CDR1 MGHRA and CDR2 YSYEKL. The CDR3 is CASSQDPRDISNQPQHF. The CDR3 coding sequence is TGCGCCAGCAGCCAAGATCCCCGCGACATTAGCAATCAGCCCCAGCATTTT.

Of note for this clonotype: Its ends do not fully match the called genes, so a read error is possible. The V gene is TRBV6-1, the J gene TRBJ2-7, with unresolved D. Per the germline V gene, CDR1 is MNHNS and CDR2 is SASEGT. The CDR3 has 15 residues. The CDR3 nucleotides are TGTGCCAGCAGTGAATACGGCTACATCTCCTACGAGCAATACTTC. It translates to CASSEYGYISYEQYF.

This clonotype turned up a few times. This chain links TRBV4-1 with TRBJ2-5; the D is unclear. The CDR3 sequence is 13 residues long. Between the trimmed V and J ends, which lost 1 base and 5 bases, there was a span of 8 bases. Germline V gene lookup returns CDR1 MGHRA and CDR2 YSYEKL. The CDR3 bases are TGCGCCAGCAGCCAAGTTAAAACTGAGACCCAGTACTTC. It is translated as CASSQVKTETQYF.

This clonotype was seen a handful of times. The chain links TRBV29-1 to TRBJ2-3; D remains unclear. The germline V and J ends were trimmed by 7 bases and 4 bases, with 12 bases remaining between them. The germline CDR1 and CDR2 sequences are SQVTM and ANQGSEA. The CDR3 length is 12 residues. This chain's CDR3 is CSARLLADTQYF. CDR3 coding DNA: TGCAGCGCTCGTCTCCTCGCAGATACGCAGTATTTT.

The chain has TRBV5-1 and TRBJ1-6; no clear D. Deletions cut 3 bases from V and 16 bases from J, with 8 bases between. Germline CDR1 is SGHRS and CDR2 is YFSETQ. The CDR3 spans 10 residues. The CDR3 region is CASSSGGLHF. CDR3 in DNA: TGCGCCAGCAGCTCTGGCGGGCTCCACTTT.

Many counts were recorded for this clonotype. The V and J genes are TRBV5-1 and TRBJ2-7, with D possibly matching TRBD2 (5 bases). The CDR3 has 16 amino acids. In germline, CDR1 is SGHRS, CDR2 YFSETQ. V lost 2 bases, J lost 1 base, and 16 bases lay in between. The DNA for the CDR3 is TGCGCCAGCAGCTTAACTCCCCGGGGAGCGTCCTACGAGCAGTACTTC. Its translation is CASSLTPRGASYEQYF. Full variable domain (remainder filled in from reference TRBV5-1 and TRBJ2-7): KAGVTQTPRYLIKTRGQQVTLSCSPISGHRSVSWYQQTPGQGLQFLFEYFSETQRNKGNFPGRFSGRQFSNSRSEMNVSTLELGDSALYLCASSLTPRGASYEQYFGPGTRLTVT.

This clonotype was seen at least ten times. The chain combines TRBV29-1 with TRBJ2-1, with 9 bases lining up with TRBD2. The CDR3 is made up of 13 amino acids. The V segment lost 6 bases and the J segment 9 bases; nucleotides outside the gene matches: 9. Germline values: CDR1 SQVTM, CDR2 ANQGSEA. In nucleotides, the CDR3 is TGCAGCGTCCAGGGACTAGCTATTCTTGAGCAGTTCTTC. This sequence encodes CSVQGLAILEQFF.

In its sample, this clonotype was seen many times. This chain connects TRBV6-2 or TRBV6-3 to TRBJ1-1, with a possible D match to TRBD1 (5 bases). The CDR3 runs 14 residues. V dropped 4 bases and J dropped 6 bases, with 15 bases sitting between them. Germline V gene sequence: CDR1 MNHEY, CDR2 SVGEGT. The CDR3 coding sequence is TGTGCCAGCAGTTCCCCCGGAAGGGGACCTGAAGCTTTCTTT. Translating gives CASSSPGRGPEAFF.

This clonotype was seen repeatedly, ten times or more. This chain joins TRBV18 and TRBJ2-1; D unclear. This CDR3 has 14 amino acids. Looked up from germline, CDR1 is KGHSH and CDR2 is LQKENI. V lost 4 bases and J lost 6, with 13 bases in between. This chain's CDR3 is CASSQDLDRNEQFF. In DNA, the CDR3 is TGTGCCAGCTCACAGGACCTGGACCGCAATGAGCAGTTCTTC.

This clonotype occurred many times. This sequence joins TRBV3-1 and TRBJ2-1; 8 bases are shared with TRBD2. The CDR3 loop spans 13 amino acids. Unmatched junction bases numbered 3, after V lost 5 bases and J lost 6 bases. Germline V lookup: CDR1 LGHDT, CDR2 YNNKEL (reference sequence). CDR3 region: CASSAGTSNEQFF. DNA for the CDR3: TGTGCCAGCAGCGCCGGGACTAGCAATGAGCAGTTCTTC.

V usage is TRBV5-1 and J usage is TRBJ1-5; no firm D call. Per the germline V gene, CDR1 is SGHRS and CDR2 is YFSETQ. The V gene lost 1 base and the J gene lost 7 bases, with 9 bases spanning the gap. The CDR3 runs 13 residues. The CDR3 bases are TGCGCCAGCAGCTTGACTTGGGTGCAGCCCCAGCATTTT. Protein product: CASSLTWVQPQHF.

This clonotype was seen a few times. The gene calls are TRBV7-9 and TRBJ1-4; D not certain. The CDR3 runs 15 residues. V shed 1 base and J shed 4 bases, with 10 bases lying between them. Per the germline V gene, CDR1 is SEHNR and CDR2 is FQNEAQ (reference sequence). The CDR3 DNA reads TGTGCCAGCAGCTTAGTTTCCGGTCGTAATGAAAAACTGTTTTTT. It translates to CASSLVSGRNEKLFF.

This clonotype was seen at least ten times. The J gene is TRBJ2-7, the V gene TRBV2; D is ambiguous. Trimming removed 6 bases from V and 2 bases from J, with 5 bases in between. The CDR3 sequence is 11 residues long. CDR1 is SNHLY and CDR2 is FYNNEI in the germline V gene. CDR3 region: CASRIAYEQYF. CDR3 sequence (DNA): TGTGCCAGCAGAATTGCCTACGAGCAGTACTTC.